This T cell receptor delta chain derives from a study of γδ T cells in repeated Plasmodium falciparum infection. Trimming removed 1 base from V and 0 bases from J; junction bases left unmatched: 11. Per the germline V gene, CDR1 is TSWWSYY and CDR2 is QGS. The CDR3 totals 18 residues. TCRdb re-identified clones in the multiplex PCR reads via CATT. Of 75,000 to 100,000 delta-chain clones listed, approximately 1.4% are singletons. Vgamma9/Vdelta2+ and Vdelta2-negative gammadelta T cells were flow-sorted from PBMC for bulk sequencing. This clone has a count of ten or more. This sequence originates from a pool of human donors (malaria-infected and uninfected, not separated). The chain has TRDV1 and TRDJ1, with TRDD3 identical over 7 bases. The sample taken for sequencing was gamma-delta T cells from blood. The CDR3: CALGEPLYLGVHTDKLIF. The CDR3 bases are TGTGCTCTTGGGGAACCCTTATATCTGGGGGTCCACACCGATAAACTCATCTTT.